The 27 T cell receptor beta chains below all came from one sample that was sequenced in a study of shared clonotypes between healthy human individuals (dated by TCRdb to about 2020). The library was prepared using the immunoSEQ multiplex PCR assay. What TCRdb holds here is the immuneACCESS table cut down to in-frame rearrangements. Part of the clones is not present; checked against another copy, under half of the missing clones reflect an unresolved V gene, and the others are unexplained. The sample yields about 960,000 clones; approximately 76% were counted once. About 1.5% of the sample lies in the top ten. The sample comprised memory CD4+ T cells sorted from blood. The cell subset or site label on this specimen signifies: CD45RA-negative fraction. The receptor set was obtained from a man between 18 and 35 years old in good health.

This clone was recorded a few times. This chain links TRBV5-4 with TRBJ2-1; maybe TRBD2 (5 bases). Trimming removed 4 bases from V and 5 bases from J, with 7 bases in between. The CDR3 extends over 12 amino acids. The germline V gene has CDR1 SGHNT and CDR2 YYREEE (reference sequence). The CDR3 DNA sequence: TGTGCCAGCAGCAAGAGGGACAATGAGCAGTTCTTC. It encodes CASSKRDNEQFF.

CDR3 nucleotide sequence: TGTGCCAGCAGGAGAACCGGGACACCTGCCTACGAGCAGTACTTC. Translated, it gives CASRRTGTPAYEQYF. The chain combines TRBV6-1 with TRBJ2-7; D may be TRBD1 (6 bases). The germline V gene has CDR1 MNHNS and CDR2 SASEGT. The V end lost 6 bases, the J end lost 2 bases, and 17 bases lay between the germline ends. This CDR3 has 15 amino acids.

J is TRBJ1-1 and V is TRBV2; D not resolved. The CDR3 totals 11 residues. Germline CDR1 is SNHLY and CDR2 is FYNNEI. V lost 9 bases and J 0 bases, leaving 5 bases between the germline ends. The DNA of the CDR3 is TGTGCCAGTATGATGAACACTGAAGCTTTCTTT. Translation gives CASMMNTEAFF. Combining the CDR3 with reference TRBV2 and TRBJ1-1 gives the whole variable domain EPEVTQTPSHQVTQMGQEVILRCVPISNHLYFYWYRQILGQKVEFLVSFYNNEISEKSEIFDDQFSVERPDGSNFTLKIRSTKLEDSAMYFCASMMNTEAFFGQGTRLTVV.

This rearrangement joins TRBV2 to TRBJ2-7, with TRBD2 matching over 9 bases. The CDR3 runs to 12 residues. V lost 6 bases and J lost 6; bases outside the gene matches: 3. Germline loops: CDR1 SNHLY, CDR2 FYNNEI. CDR3 DNA: TGTGCCAGCAGACTAGCGGGTCCCGAGCAGTACTTC. It translates to CASRLAGPEQYF.

J is TRBJ2-2 and V is TRBV7-3; tentatively, D is TRBD2 (6 bases). V was pared by 1 base and J by 4 bases, with 13 bases between. This CDR3 is built from 16 residues. Germline V lookup: CDR1 SGHTA, CDR2 FQGTGA. Here the CDR3 DNA reads TGTGCCAGCAGCTTAAAGGCAGGGAGGAGCACCGGGGAGCTGTTTTTT. It codes for CASSLKAGRSTGELFF.

This chain joins TRBV7-2 and TRBJ1-2, with a tentative D call TRBD1 (5 bases). V lost 5 bases, J lost 0 bases, and 13 bases lay in between. The CDR3 totals 15 residues. CDR1 and CDR2 from the germline V gene are SGHTA and FQGNSA. The CDR3 protein is CASSQGVTTNYGYTF. DNA for the CDR3: TGTGCCAGCAGCCAAGGGGTCACGACTAACTATGGCTACACCTTC.

The chain uses TRBV11-3 and TRBJ2-7, with no clear D. The CDR3 loop spans 13 amino acids. The V end was cut by 4 bases, the J end by 1 base, with 8 bases between. Germline assignment: CDR1 SGHNT and CDR2 YENEEA. CDR3 amino acids: CASSSRTSYEQYF. DNA for the CDR3: TGTGCCAGCAGCTCCCGGACGTCCTACGAGCAGTACTTC. Variable domain in full (rest from reference TRBV11-3 and TRBJ2-7): EAGVVQSPRYKIIEKKQPVAFWCNPISGHNTLYWYLQNLGQGPELLIRYENEEAVDDSQLPKDRFSAERLKGVDSTLKIQPAELGDSAVYLCASSSRTSYEQYFGPGTRLTVT.

This chain links TRBV30 with TRBJ1-3; D is perhaps TRBD1 (6 bases). V shed 5 bases and J shed 1 base, with 9 bases lying between them. Per germline, CDR1 GTSNPN and CDR2 SVGIG (reference sequence). CDR3 length equals 13 residues. This CDR3 is CAWGTGSGNTIYF. The DNA for the CDR3 is TGTGCCTGGGGTACAGGGTCTGGAAACACCATATATTTT.

The chain is built from TRBV6-6 and TRBJ2-1; possible D gene TRBD1, 5 bases. There are 13 residues in the CDR3. Trimming took off 0 bases at V and 8 bases at J, with 8 bases between the two ends. Germline V gene lookup returns CDR1 MNHNY and CDR2 SVGAGI (reference sequence). Written as DNA, the CDR3 is TGTGCCAGCAGTTACTCCGGCAGGGATGAGCAGTTCTTC. Amino acids: CASSYSGRDEQFF.

As concerns this clone: Within the sample, other DNA sequences also encode this same CDR3. The chain combines TRBV6-5 with TRBJ1-1, with D hard to call. The CDR3 has 14 amino acids. CDR1 MNHEY and CDR2 SVGAGI come from the germline V gene. The V end lost 0 bases, the J end lost 0 bases, and 5 bases lay between the germline ends. CDR3 nucleotides: TGTGCCAGCAGTTACTCGGGAATGAACACTGAAGCTTTCTTT. It specifies CASSYSGMNTEAFF.

CDR3 sequence: CSFDRFGETQYF. CDR3 in DNA: TGCAGCTTCGACAGGTTTGGAGAGACCCAGTACTTC. This chain connects TRBV29-1 to TRBJ2-5; maybe TRBD1 (6 bases). Trimming stripped 8 bases from V and 4 bases from J, with 14 bases between. This CDR3 has 12 residues. The germline gives CDR1 SQVTM, CDR2 ANQGSEA.

The chain links TRBV19 to TRBJ2-2, with TRBD1 matching 10 bases. With V trimmed by 7 bases and J by 3 bases, 5 bases remained unmatched. CDR3 length: 15 amino acids. Germline CDR1 LNHDA, CDR2 SQIVND (reference sequence). For the CDR3, the DNA is TGTGCCAGTACCTCGGGACAGGGGTACACCGGGGAGCTGTTTTTT. This translates into CASTSGQGYTGELFF.

The V gene is TRBV7-2, the J gene TRBJ2-3, with 10 bases fitting TRBD2. Germline V gene sequence: CDR1 SGHTA, CDR2 FQGNSA. The CDR3 consists of 16 residues. V shed 1 base, J shed 0 bases, and the junction held 1 base outside the gene matches. In nucleotides, the CDR3 is TGTGCCAGCAGCTTAGGAGCGGGAGGGAGCACAGATACGCAGTATTTT. It codes for CASSLGAGGSTDTQYF. Complete variable domain (other parts from reference TRBV7-2 and TRBJ2-3): GAGVSQSPSNKVTEKGKDVELRCDPISGHTALYWYRQSLGQGLEFLIYFQGNSAPDKSGLPSDRFSAERTGGSVSTLTIQRTQQEDSAVYLCASSLGAGGSTDTQYFGPGTRLTVL.

This chain connects TRBV20-1 to TRBJ2-5; D not resolved. The V and J ends lost 7 bases and 0 bases respectively, with 6 bases between them. The CDR3 spans 11 residues. In germline, CDR1 is DFQATT, CDR2 SNEGSKA (reference sequence). In DNA form, the CDR3 reads TGCAGTGGGCATCACCAAGAGACCCAGTACTTC. As protein: CSGHHQETQYF.

Note on this clone: Only one base separates this from a far larger clonotype, so it likely reflects a read error. This chain connects TRBV7-9 to TRBJ2-3; D not certain. This CDR3 spans 13 amino acids. V lost 0 bases and J lost 2, with 3 bases in between. The germline CDR1 and CDR2 sequences are SEHNR and FQNEAQ (reference sequence). The CDR3 spells CASSLALTDTQYF. Written as DNA, the CDR3 is TGTGCCAGCAGCTTAGCCCTCACAGATACGCAGTATTTT.

The V and J genes are TRBV18 and TRBJ1-5; weak D call: TRBD1 (6 bases). Trimming removed 3 bases at V and 6 bases at J, with 18 bases between. Germline V CDR1 and CDR2: KGHSH, LQKENI. The CDR3 covers 16 residues. CDR3 nucleotide sequence: TGTGCCAGCTCACCCGCCCGGGAGGGGGGCAGTCAGCCCCAGCATTTT. Translating gives CASSPAREGGSQPQHF. Full variable domain (remainder filled in from reference TRBV18 and TRBJ1-5): NAGVMQNPRHLVRRRGQEARLRCSPMKGHSHVYWYRQLPEEGLKFMVYLQKENIIDESGMPKERFSAEFPKEGPSILRIQQVVRGDSAAYFCASSPAREGGSQPQHFGDGTRLSIL.

A few counts support this clone. The chain's CDR3 is CASSLRSEAFF. Here the CDR3 DNA reads TGTGCCAGCAGCTTACGCTCAGAAGCTTTCTTT. This chain joins TRBV7-9 and TRBJ1-1; D is ambiguous. CDR3 length equals 11 residues. V lost 2 bases, J lost 8 bases, and 6 bases lay in between. Germline values: CDR1 SEHNR, CDR2 FQNEAQ (reference sequence).

This clone was recorded a few times. V is TRBV7-2 and J is TRBJ2-1; 10 bases map to TRBD2. V lost 5 bases to trimming and J lost 10 bases; unmatched junction nucleotides: 8. This CDR3 has 14 amino acids. Germline CDR1 and CDR2: SGHTA and FQGNSA. The CDR3 DNA reads TGTGCCAGCAGCCCTCGGACTAGCGGAACCGAGCAGTTCTTC. Amino acid sequence: CASSPRTSGTEQFF. Filled out from reference TRBV7-2 and TRBJ2-1, the complete variable domain reads GAGVSQSPSNKVTEKGKDVELRCDPISGHTALYWYRQSLGQGLEFLIYFQGNSAPDKSGLPSDRFSAERTGGSVSTLTIQRTQQEDSAVYLCASSPRTSGTEQFFGPGTRLTVL.

This chain joins TRBV7-2 and TRBJ2-1, with D perhaps matching TRBD1 or TRBD2 (7 bases each). V dropped 5 bases and J dropped 6 bases, with 17 bases sitting between them. From germline, CDR1 is SGHTA and CDR2 FQGNSA. This CDR3 has 15 residues. Here the CDR3 DNA reads TGTGCCAGCAGCCAGGGGGGCGGGAGAGGCAATGAGCAGTTCTTC. This encodes CASSQGGGRGNEQFF.

This clone showed up just once. The rearrangement links TRBV7-2 to TRBJ1-4; a weak D match, TRBD1 (5 bases). The germline V gene encodes CDR1 SGHTA and CDR2 FQGNSA. Trimming took off 2 bases at V and 5 bases at J, with 9 bases between the two ends. The CDR3 is 14 residues long. CDR3 in amino acids: CASSLRDGNEKLFF. Written as DNA, the CDR3 is TGTGCCAGCAGCTTAAGGGACGGAAATGAAAAACTGTTTTTT.

The gene calls are TRBV18 and TRBJ1-3, with a weak D call TRBD1 (6 bases). This CDR3 region has 15 residues. V was shortened by 5 bases and J by 4 bases, with 15 bases between the two germline ends. Germline V lookup: CDR1 KGHSH, CDR2 LQKENI. In DNA form, the CDR3 reads TGTGCCAGCTCATCCCGGGGCAGGGGAGGAAACACCATATATTTT. Translation: CASSSRGRGGNTIYF.

The chain couples TRBV19 to TRBJ1-6, with D perhaps matching TRBD1 (6 bases). V lost 7 bases and J lost 4, with 11 bases in between. Germline V gives CDR1 LNHDA, CDR2 SQIVND (reference sequence). The CDR3 spans 14 residues. CDR3 coding DNA: TGTGCCAGTACAGCACAGGGTTATAATTCACCCCTCCACTTT. As protein: CASTAQGYNSPLHF.

This chain links TRBV10-1 with TRBJ2-1; no definite D call. Trimming cost V 10 bases and J 0 bases, with 4 bases left between them. The CDR3 contains 11 residues. Germline V gene lookup returns CDR1 WNHNN and CDR2 SYGVQD (reference sequence). The CDR3 bases are TGCGCCACCAGCTCCTACAATGAGCAGTTCTTC. It translates to CATSSYNEQFF.

The V gene is TRBV6-5, the J gene TRBJ2-7, with TRBD2 matching over 12 bases. The J segment lost 4 bases and the V segment lost 7 bases, leaving 8 bases of the junction unmatched. The CDR3 totals 15 residues. The germline CDR1 and CDR2 sequences are MNHEY and SVGAGI. CDR3 region: CASMETSGSVYEQYF. DNA of the CDR3: TGTGCCAGCATGGAGACTAGCGGGAGTGTTTACGAGCAGTACTTC.

The genes are TRBV6-6 and TRBJ1-2; a possible D gene is TRBD1 (5 bases). Trimming cost V 4 bases and J 6 bases, with 18 bases left between them. CDR3 size: 15 residues. Per the germline V gene, CDR1 is MNHNY and CDR2 is SVGAGI (reference sequence). The CDR3 loop is CASSFVGAWRDGYTF. For the CDR3, the DNA is TGTGCCAGCAGTTTCGTCGGGGCGTGGAGGGATGGCTACACCTTC.

This clone was counted a few times. V usage is TRBV19 and J usage is TRBJ2-7; perhaps TRBD2 as D (5 bases). Per germline, CDR1 LNHDA and CDR2 SQIVND (reference sequence). This CDR3 is 15 amino acids long. V gave up 4 bases and J gave up 0 bases, with 13 bases separating them. CDR3 amino acids: CASSTSSRSSYEQYF. The CDR3, as DNA: TGTGCCAGTAGTACATCTAGCAGAAGCTCCTACGAGCAGTACTTC.

This rearrangement joins TRBV2 to TRBJ2-2, with D uncertain. The CDR3 has 14 residues. The germline V gene encodes CDR1 SNHLY and CDR2 FYNNEI. V was clipped by 5 bases and J by 4 bases, with 11 bases between them. The CDR3 reads CASSLFSGTGELFF. The CDR3 nucleotides read TGTGCCAGCAGTCTCTTTAGTGGCACCGGGGAGCTGTTTTTT.